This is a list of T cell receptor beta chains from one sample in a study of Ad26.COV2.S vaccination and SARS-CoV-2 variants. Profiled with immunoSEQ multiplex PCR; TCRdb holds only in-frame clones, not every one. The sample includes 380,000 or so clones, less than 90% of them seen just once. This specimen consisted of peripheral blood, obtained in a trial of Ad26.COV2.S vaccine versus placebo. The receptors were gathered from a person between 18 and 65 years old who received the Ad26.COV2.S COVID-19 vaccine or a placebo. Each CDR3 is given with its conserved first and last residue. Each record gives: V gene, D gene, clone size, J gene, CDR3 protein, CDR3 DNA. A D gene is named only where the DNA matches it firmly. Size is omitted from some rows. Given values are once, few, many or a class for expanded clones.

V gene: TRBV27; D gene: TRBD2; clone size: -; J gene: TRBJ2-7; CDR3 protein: CASSLTAGASYEQYF; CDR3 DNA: TGTGCCAGCAGTTTAACAGCGGGAGCCTCCTACGAGCAGTACTTC
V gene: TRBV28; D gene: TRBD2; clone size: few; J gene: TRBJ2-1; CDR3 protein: CASRRTSGYNEQFF; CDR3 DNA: TGTGCCAGCAGGAGGACTAGCGGATACAATGAGCAGTTCTTC
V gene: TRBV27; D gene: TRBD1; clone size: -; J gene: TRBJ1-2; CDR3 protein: CASSLSGTGGVYGYTF; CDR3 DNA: TGTGCCAGCAGTTTATCCGGGACAGGGGGCGTCTATGGCTACACCTTC
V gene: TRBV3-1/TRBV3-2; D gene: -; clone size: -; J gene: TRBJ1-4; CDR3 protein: CASSQRPLGDEKLFF; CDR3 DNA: TGTGCCAGCAGCCAAAGGCCCCTGGGAGATGAAAAACTGTTTTTT
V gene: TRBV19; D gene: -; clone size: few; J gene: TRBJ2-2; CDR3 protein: CASSPRDGDTGELFF; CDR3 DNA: TGTGCCAGTAGCCCCCGGGACGGAGACACCGGGGAGCTGTTTTTT
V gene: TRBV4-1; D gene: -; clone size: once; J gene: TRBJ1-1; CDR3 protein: CASSQEGRPGSGNTEAFF; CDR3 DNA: TGCGCCAGCAGCCAAGAAGGTCGTCCCGGGAGTGGGAACACTGAAGCTTTCTTT
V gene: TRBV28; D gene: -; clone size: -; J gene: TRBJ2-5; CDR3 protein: CASSLWKETQYF; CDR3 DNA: TGTGCCAGCAGTTTATGGAAAGAGACCCAGTACTTC
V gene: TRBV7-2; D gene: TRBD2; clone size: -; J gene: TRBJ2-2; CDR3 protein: CASSWEGMTGELFF; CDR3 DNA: TGTGCCAGCAGCTGGGAGGGGATGACCGGGGAGCTGTTTTTT
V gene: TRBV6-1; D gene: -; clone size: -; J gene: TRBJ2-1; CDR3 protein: CASSEARGYNEQFF; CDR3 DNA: TGTGCCAGCAGTGAAGCCCGGGGGTACAATGAGCAGTTCTTC
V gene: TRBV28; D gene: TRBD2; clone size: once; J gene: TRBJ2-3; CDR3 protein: CASSPGLAPDTQYF; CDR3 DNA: TGTGCCAGCAGTCCAGGACTAGCTCCAGATACGCAGTATTTT
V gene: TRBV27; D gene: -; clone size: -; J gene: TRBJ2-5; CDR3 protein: CASKDSLTPKETQYF; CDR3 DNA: TGTGCCAGCAAGGACTCGTTGACTCCTAAAGAGACCCAGTACTTC
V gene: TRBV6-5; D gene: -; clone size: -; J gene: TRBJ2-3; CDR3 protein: CASSYSSTLGTDTQYF; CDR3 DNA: TGTGCCAGCAGTTACTCGAGCACCCTAGGGACAGATACGCAGTATTTT
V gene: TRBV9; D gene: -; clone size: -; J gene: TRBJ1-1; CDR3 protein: CASSVGVQGRAEAFF; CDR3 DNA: TGTGCCAGCAGCGTAGGCGTCCAGGGTAGGGCTGAAGCTTTCTTT
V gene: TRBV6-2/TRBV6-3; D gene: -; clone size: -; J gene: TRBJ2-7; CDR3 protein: CASSPDSFSYEQYF; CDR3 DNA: TGTGCCAGCAGTCCGGACAGTTTCTCCTACGAGCAGTACTTC
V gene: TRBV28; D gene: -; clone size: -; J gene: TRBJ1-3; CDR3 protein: CASSLYLEESYSGNTIYF; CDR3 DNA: TGTGCCAGCAGCCTATATCTCGAAGAGAGTTACTCTGGAAACACCATATATTTT
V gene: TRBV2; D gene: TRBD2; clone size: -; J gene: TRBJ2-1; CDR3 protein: CASRILAGGIYEQFF; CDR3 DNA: TGTGCCAGCAGGATCCTAGCGGGGGGTATCTATGAGCAGTTCTTC
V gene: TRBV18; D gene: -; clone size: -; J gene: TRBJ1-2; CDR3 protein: CASSPDKAGNGYTF; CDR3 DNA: TGTGCCAGCTCACCCGACAAGGCGGGAAATGGCTACACCTTC
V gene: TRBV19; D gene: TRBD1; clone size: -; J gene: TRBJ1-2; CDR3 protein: CASRADRALWYGYTF; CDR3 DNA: TGTGCCAGTAGGGCGGACAGGGCCCTTTGGTATGGCTACACCTTC
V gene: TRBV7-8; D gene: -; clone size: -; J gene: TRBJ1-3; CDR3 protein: CASSLGSSGNTIYF; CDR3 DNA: TGTGCCAGCAGCTTGGGCTCCTCTGGAAACACCATATATTTT
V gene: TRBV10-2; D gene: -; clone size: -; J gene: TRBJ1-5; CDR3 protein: CASSETVNQPQHF; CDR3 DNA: TGCGCCAGCAGTGAGACAGTAAATCAGCCCCAGCATTTT
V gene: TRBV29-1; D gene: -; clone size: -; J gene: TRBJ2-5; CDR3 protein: CSVEAVGGVLQETQYF; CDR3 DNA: TGCAGCGTTGAAGCGGTCGGCGGGGTACTCCAAGAGACCCAGTACTTC
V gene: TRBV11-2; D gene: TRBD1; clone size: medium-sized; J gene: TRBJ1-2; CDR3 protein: CASSLQGAVGYTF; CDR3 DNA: TGTGCCAGCAGCTTGCAGGGGGCCGTTGGCTACACCTTC
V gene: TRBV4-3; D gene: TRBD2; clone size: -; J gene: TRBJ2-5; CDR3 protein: CASSQVGREGTQYF; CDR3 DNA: TGCGCCAGCAGCCAAGTAGGCAGGGAGGGGACCCAGTACTTC